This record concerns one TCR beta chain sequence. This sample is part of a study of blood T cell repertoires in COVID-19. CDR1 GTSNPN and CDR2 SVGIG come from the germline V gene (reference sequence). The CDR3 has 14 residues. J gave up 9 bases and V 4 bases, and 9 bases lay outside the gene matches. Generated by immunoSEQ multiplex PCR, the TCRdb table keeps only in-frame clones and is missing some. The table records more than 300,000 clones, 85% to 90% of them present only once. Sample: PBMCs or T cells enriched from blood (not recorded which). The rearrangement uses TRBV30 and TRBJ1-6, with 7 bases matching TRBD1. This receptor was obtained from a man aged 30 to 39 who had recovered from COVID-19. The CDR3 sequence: CAWKSTGIRSPLHF. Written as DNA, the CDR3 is TGTGCCTGGAAGTCGACAGGGATACGTTCACCCCTCCACTTT. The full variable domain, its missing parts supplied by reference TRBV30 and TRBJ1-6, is SQTIHQWPATLVQPVGSPLSLECTVEGTSNPNLYWYRQAAGRGLQLLFYSVGIGQISSEVPQNLSASRPQDRQFILSSKKLLLSDSGFYLCAWKSTGIRSPLHFGNGTRLTVT.